A selection of T cell receptor beta chains follows, all from one sample in a study of blood T cell repertoires in COVID-19. Generated by immunoSEQ multiplex PCR, the TCRdb table keeps only in-frame clones and is missing some. The sample includes some 120,000 clones, about four fifths of them seen just once. Input material: peripheral blood. These receptors originate from a woman aged 50 to 60 with acute or convalescent COVID-19. Both conserved end residues are trimmed from each CDR3.

J	V	CDR3
TRBJ1-6	TRBV6-6	ASSYGQGDSPLH
TRBJ2-2	TRBV24-1	ATSAPIGQGKGGELF
TRBJ1-1	TRBV5-1	ASSLSFRSTEAF
TRBJ2-1	TRBV18	ASSPRTKETGGLYNEQF
TRBJ1-6	TRBV5-8	ASSSEAANSPLH
TRBJ2-7	TRBV27	ASHSLGYEQY
TRBJ2-3	TRBV10-1	ASSGPGPRTKGADTQY
TRBJ1-6	TRBV6-1	ASSDGQDYSPLH
TRBJ1-1	TRBV7-3	ASSLTGGRWNTEAF
TRBJ1-6	TRBV24-1	ATSDFREQGGRYRNSPLH
TRBJ1-4	TRBV24-1	ATSDPPPPSRGRRVIEKLF
TRBJ2-2	TRBV6-5	ASSYYRFGGTGELF
TRBJ1-3	TRBV11-2	ASSLDRVSRNTIY
TRBJ1-6	TRBV11-2	ASSLDRGSPLH